This record covers a single T cell receptor (beta chain). Measured with immunoSEQ multiplex PCR; TCRdb has only the in-frame clones, and not every one. Among about 25,000 clones, about 88% were seen once, and the ten largest hold 9.7%. These data belong to a study of blood T cell repertoires in COVID-19. Per germline, CDR1 MNHGY and CDR2 SVAAGI. There are 14 residues in the CDR3. Deletions cut 4 bases from V and 10 bases from J, with 17 bases between. Sequencing input: peripheral blood. This TCR was sampled from a man between 65 and 85 years old with acute or convalescent COVID-19. V and J are TRBV6-9 and TRBJ2-1; a possible D gene is TRBD2 (5 bases). In nucleotides, the CDR3 is TGTGCCAGCAGTTCGAGGACGGGGAGCCCCGAGCAGTTCTTC. Its translation: CASSSRTGSPEQFF.